The present T cell receptor (beta chain) was sequenced within a study of STAT5B mutations in CD4+ large granular lymphocyte leukemia. As originally analysed: Lowest detectable productive clonotype frequency was 2.59 x 10-5. This table comes from immunoSEQ multiplex PCR, and its TCRdb copy is limited to in-frame clones, with some not included. The DNA was the basis for D and trimming; V, J and clone size are from that table. The data hold tens of thousands of clones, with around 85% observed a single time. Trimming at V came to 4 bases and at J to 8 bases, leaving 12 bases not matched to a gene. The V gene's germline CDR1 is SGDLS and CDR2 YYNGEE. The CDR3 sequence is 16 residues long.

The V and J genes are TRBV9 and TRBJ2-1, with 10 bases identical to TRBD2. The source material was CD4+ T cells from blood buffy coats. This TCR was recovered from a human donor in good health. For the CDR3, the DNA is TGTGCCAGCAGCCCGAGGGGGAGCGGGGGGGCCTATGAGCAGTTCTTC. Its translation: CASSPRGSGGAYEQFF.